The clone carrying this TCR beta chain has a handful of counts. Its antigen is still unknown. General study results and limits: Tumor memory CD4+ T cell TCR gene usage was found to cluster with blood and lymph node memory CD4+ cells and with lymph node naive CD4+ cells.

The CDR3 is 11 residues long. The V end was cut by 3 bases, the J end by 4 bases, with 6 bases between. Germline CDR1 and CDR2: DFQATT and SNEGSKA (reference sequence). TCRdb redid the calling of the 5' RACE reads with MiXCR, one entry per CDR3 protein. This table has tens of thousands of distinct CDR3 sequences, roughly 24% appearing once. The V and J genes are TRBV20-1 and TRBJ1-1, with D unclear. Sequenced: naive CD4+ T cells sorted from a lymph node. Subset in this sample: naive CD4+ T cells, CD4+CD45RA+CD25-. This TCR derives from a female donor with breast cancer. The CDR3 sequence is CSARFTTEAFF. CDR3 DNA: TGCAGTGCTAGGTTTACCACTGAAGCTTTCTTT.